These T cell receptor beta chains were read from a single sample in a study of control samples from healthy donors and cancer patients. The protocol was immunoSEQ multiplex PCR, while the TCRdb copy is restricted to in-frame clones and leaves out a portion. This table has under 450,000 clones, around 90% appearing once. Sequenced: PBMCs. These receptors were obtained from a man in his forties with head and neck cancer. CDR3s include the opening cysteine and the closing phenylalanine or tryptophan. The D gene is left open where the match is weak.

V gene: TRBV4-3
J gene: TRBJ2-7
D gene: .
CDR3 DNA: TGCGCCAGCAGCCAAGATCGGCAGGGCCTAAGGTACTTC
CDR3 protein: CASSQDRQGLRYF

V gene: TRBV4-3
J gene: TRBJ1-2
D gene: TRBD1
CDR3 DNA: TGCGCCAGCAGCCCACAGGGGCACTATGGCTACACCTTC
CDR3 protein: CASSPQGHYGYTF

V gene: TRBV15
J gene: TRBJ1-1
D gene: .
CDR3 DNA: TGTGCCACCAGCGGACGGCAGGTGGCTGAAGCTTTCTTT
CDR3 protein: CATSGRQVAEAFF

V gene: TRBV4-2
J gene: TRBJ2-6
D gene: .
CDR3 DNA: TGTGCCAGCAGCCAAGAGGTGCTCTCTGGGGCCAACGTCCTGACTTTC
CDR3 protein: CASSQEVLSGANVLTF

V gene: TRBV6-8
J gene: TRBJ1-6
D gene: .
CDR3 DNA: TGTGCCAGCAGTTCCCGGGAGCAAACTAATTCACCCCTCCACTTT
CDR3 protein: CASSSREQTNSPLHF

V gene: TRBV27
J gene: TRBJ2-5
D gene: .
CDR3 DNA: TGTGCCAGCAGTTTATGGGCGGAGGGGGAGACCCAGTACTTC
CDR3 protein: CASSLWAEGETQYF

V gene: TRBV5-8
J gene: TRBJ1-2
D gene: .
CDR3 DNA: TGTGCCAGCAGCTTGGGCGGAAGAGCAAACTATGGCTACACCTTC
CDR3 protein: CASSLGGRANYGYTF

V gene: TRBV9
J gene: TRBJ2-3
D gene: .
CDR3 DNA: TGTGCCAGCAGCGTAGCTACGAGGGCAGATACGCAGTATTTT
CDR3 protein: CASSVATRADTQYF

V gene: TRBV24-1
J gene: TRBJ1-2
D gene: .
CDR3 DNA: TGTGCCACCAGTGACGGGGGGCGGTATGGCTACACCTTC
CDR3 protein: CATSDGGRYGYTF

V gene: TRBV30
J gene: TRBJ2-7
D gene: TRBD1
CDR3 DNA: TGTGCCTGCCGGAACAGGGGACCCTACGAGCAGTACTTC
CDR3 protein: CACRNRGPYEQYF

V gene: TRBV2
J gene: TRBJ2-7
D gene: .
CDR3 DNA: TGTGCCAGCCCCCCTTGGGGAGGAGGTGGGACAAGCTCCTACGAGCAGTACTTC
CDR3 protein: CASPPWGGGGTSSYEQYF

V gene: TRBV7-3
J gene: TRBJ1-1
D gene: .
CDR3 DNA: TGTGCCAGCAGCCTTATGATGGGCACTGAAGCTTTCTTT
CDR3 protein: CASSLMMGTEAFF

V gene: TRBV2
J gene: TRBJ1-6
D gene: .
CDR3 DNA: TGTGCCAGCAACTCAAGGGGGGGGCATTCACCCCTCCACTTT
CDR3 protein: CASNSRGGHSPLHF

V gene: TRBV19
J gene: TRBJ1-5
D gene: .
CDR3 DNA: TGTGCCAGTAGTATCCGGGGGGCGCTCGATCAGCCCCAGCATTTT
CDR3 protein: CASSIRGALDQPQHF

V gene: TRBV28
J gene: TRBJ2-7
D gene: .
CDR3 DNA: TGTGCCAGCAGTTTTGGAGGGACAGCCTCCTACGAGCAGTACTTC
CDR3 protein: CASSFGGTASYEQYF

V gene: TRBV19
J gene: TRBJ1-5
D gene: .
CDR3 DNA: TGTGCCAGTAGTGGGGTTTGGGGTCAACAGCCCCAGCATTTT
CDR3 protein: CASSGVWGQQPQHF